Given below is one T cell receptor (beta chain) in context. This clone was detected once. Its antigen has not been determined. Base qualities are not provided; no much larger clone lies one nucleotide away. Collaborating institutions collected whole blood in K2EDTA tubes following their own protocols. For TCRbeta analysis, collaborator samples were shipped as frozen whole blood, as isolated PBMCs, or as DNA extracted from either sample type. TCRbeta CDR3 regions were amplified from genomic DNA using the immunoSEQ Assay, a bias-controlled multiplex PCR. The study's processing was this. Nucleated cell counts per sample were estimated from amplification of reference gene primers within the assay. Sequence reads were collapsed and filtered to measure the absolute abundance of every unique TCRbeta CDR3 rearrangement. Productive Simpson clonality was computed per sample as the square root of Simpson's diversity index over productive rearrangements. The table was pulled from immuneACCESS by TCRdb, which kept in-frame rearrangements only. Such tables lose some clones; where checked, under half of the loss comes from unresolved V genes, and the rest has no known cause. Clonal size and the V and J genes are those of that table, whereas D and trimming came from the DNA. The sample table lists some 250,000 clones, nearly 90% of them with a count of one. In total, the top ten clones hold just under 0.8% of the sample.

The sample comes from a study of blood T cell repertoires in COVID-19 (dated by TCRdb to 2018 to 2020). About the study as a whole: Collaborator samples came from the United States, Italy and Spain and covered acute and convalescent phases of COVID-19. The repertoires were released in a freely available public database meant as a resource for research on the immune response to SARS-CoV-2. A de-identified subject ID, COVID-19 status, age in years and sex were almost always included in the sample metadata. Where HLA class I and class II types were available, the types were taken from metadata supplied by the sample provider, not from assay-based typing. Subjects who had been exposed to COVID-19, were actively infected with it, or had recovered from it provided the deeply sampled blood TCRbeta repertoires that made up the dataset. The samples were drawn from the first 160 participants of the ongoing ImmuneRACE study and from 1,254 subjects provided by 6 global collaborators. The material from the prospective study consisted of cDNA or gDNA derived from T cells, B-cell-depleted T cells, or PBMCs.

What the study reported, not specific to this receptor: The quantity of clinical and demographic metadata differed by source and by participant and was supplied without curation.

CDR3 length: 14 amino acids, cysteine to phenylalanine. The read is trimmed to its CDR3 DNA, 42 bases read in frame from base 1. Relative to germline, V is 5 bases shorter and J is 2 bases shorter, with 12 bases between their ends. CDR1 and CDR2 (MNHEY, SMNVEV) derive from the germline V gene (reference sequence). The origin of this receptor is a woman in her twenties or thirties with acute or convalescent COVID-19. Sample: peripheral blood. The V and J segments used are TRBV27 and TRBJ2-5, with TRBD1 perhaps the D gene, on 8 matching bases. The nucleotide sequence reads TGTGCCAGCAGTCTACAGGGGGGGCAAGAGACCCAGTACTTC. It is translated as CASSLQGGQETQYF.